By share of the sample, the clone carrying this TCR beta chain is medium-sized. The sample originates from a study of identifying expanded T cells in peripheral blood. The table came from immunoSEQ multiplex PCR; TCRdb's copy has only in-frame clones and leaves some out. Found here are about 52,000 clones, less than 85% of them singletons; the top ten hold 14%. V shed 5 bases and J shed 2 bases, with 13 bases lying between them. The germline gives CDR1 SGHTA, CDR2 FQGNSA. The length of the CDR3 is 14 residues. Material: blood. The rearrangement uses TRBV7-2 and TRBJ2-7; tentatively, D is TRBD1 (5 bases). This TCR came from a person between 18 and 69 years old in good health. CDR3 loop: CASSPWGGAYEQYF. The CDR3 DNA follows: TGTGCCAGCAGCCCGTGGGGCGGCGCCTACGAGCAGTACTTC.